These 9 T cell receptor beta chains were sequenced from one sample in a study of blood T cell repertoires in COVID-19. Method: immunoSEQ multiplex PCR; TCRdb's copy keeps in-frame clones and lacks some. There are 85,000 to 130,000 clones in the sample; about 64% occur only once, and 0.9% lies in the top ten. The sequenced material came from peripheral blood. These TCRs come from a human donor with acute or convalescent COVID-19. The donor label of this sample is uncertain.

V gene TRBV12-3 or TRBV12-4 combines with J gene TRBJ1-4; a weak D match, TRBD1 (6 bases). V shed 8 bases and J shed 8 bases, with 15 bases lying between them. The CDR3 covers 13 residues. DNA for the CDR3: TGTGCCAGCGTCGGGGGGGCCGGAGAAAAACTGTTTTTT. Translated, it gives CASVGGAGEKLFF.

This chain uses TRBV19 with TRBJ1-1, with D maybe TRBD1 (5 bases). The germline V and J ends were trimmed by 3 bases and 7 bases, with 21 bases remaining between them. The CDR3 has 16 amino acids. CDR1 is LNHDA, CDR2 SQIVND, per germline (reference sequence). In nucleotides, the CDR3 is TGTGCCAGTAGTATGACGGACAATCGTTGGGGGGGTGAAGCTTTCTTT. Encoded protein: CASSMTDNRWGGEAFF. The variable domain in full, with the rest retrieved from reference TRBV19 and TRBJ1-1, is DGGITQSPKYLFRKEGQNVTLSCEQNLNHDAMYWYRQDPGQGLRLIYYSQIVNDFQKGDIAEGYSVSREKKESFPLTVTSAQKNPTAFYLCASSMTDNRWGGEAFFGQGTRLTVV.

The CDR3 DNA reads as TGCAGCGTTGGGACAGGGTCCGGGGCCAACGTCCTGACTTTC. It is translated as CSVGTGSGANVLTF. The chain employs TRBV29-1 and TRBJ2-6; the match to TRBD1 covers 8 bases. The CDR3 consists of 14 residues. Germline assignment: CDR1 SQVTM and CDR2 ANQGSEA. After removal of 4 bases from V and 4 bases from J, the junction contained 3 bases not matched to a gene.

The table lists this clone with many counts. The rearrangement joins TRBV4-1 to TRBJ1-3; maybe TRBD1 (5 bases). Trimming removed 0 bases from V and 4 bases from J, with 7 bases in between. CDR1 is MGHRA, CDR2 YSYEKL, per germline. The CDR3 loop spans 14 amino acids. CDR3 in amino acids: CASSQEYRGNTIYF. The CDR3 region has the DNA TGCGCCAGCAGCCAAGAGTACAGGGGAAACACCATATATTTT.

The gene calls are TRBV9 and TRBJ1-4, with D possibly TRBD1 on 6 matching bases. V was shortened by 3 bases and J by 4 bases, with 13 bases between the two germline ends. Per the germline V gene, CDR1 is SGDLS and CDR2 is YYNGEE. The CDR3 spans 15 residues. CDR3 bases: TGTGCCAGCAGCGAGACAGGCGTCGATAATGAAAAACTGTTTTTT. The encoded protein is CASSETGVDNEKLFF.

In DNA form, the CDR3 reads TGTGCCAGCAGTTTAGAGGGGGCTCGCTACACCTTC. This codes for CASSLEGARYTF. The V and J genes are TRBV12-3 or TRBV12-4 and TRBJ1-2; 7 nucleotides line up with TRBD1. The CDR3 length is 12 residues. V shed 1 base and J 9 bases; nucleotides not matched to a gene: 2.

This chain joins TRBV6-5 and TRBJ2-1; 9 nucleotides line up with TRBD1. Germline loops: CDR1 MNHEY, CDR2 SVGAGI. After removal of 6 bases from V and 6 bases from J, the junction contained 6 bases not matched to a gene. This CDR3 is built from 14 residues. Here the CDR3 DNA reads TGTGCCAGCAGGGGGACAGGGTTTAGCAATGAGCAGTTCTTC. It specifies CASRGTGFSNEQFF.

For this clone: At the DNA level, this CDR3 is encoded by other sequences in the same sample as well. V and J are TRBV19 and TRBJ2-3, with D perhaps matching TRBD2 (6 bases). The V gene lost 3 bases and the J gene lost 0 bases, with 10 bases spanning the gap. The CDR3 loop spans 15 amino acids. Per the germline V gene, CDR1 is LNHDA and CDR2 is SQIVND (reference sequence). This CDR3 reads CASSIGGPSTDTQYF. The CDR3 DNA reads as TGTGCCAGTAGTATCGGGGGACCGAGCACAGATACGCAGTATTTT. The whole variable domain, filled in from reference TRBV19 and TRBJ2-3, reads DGGITQSPKYLFRKEGQNVTLSCEQNLNHDAMYWYRQDPGQGLRLIYYSQIVNDFQKGDIAEGYSVSREKKESFPLTVTSAQKNPTAFYLCASSIGGPSTDTQYFGPGTRLTVL.

Many counts were recorded for this clone. The chain couples TRBV24-1 to TRBJ1-4; D is uncertain. Trimming pared 5 bases from V and 12 bases from J, leaving 15 bases between. The germline CDR1 and CDR2 sequences are KGHDR and SFDVKD. The CDR3 runs 13 residues. CDR3 amino acids: CATSGPTSGELFF. The CDR3 nucleotides read TGTGCCACCAGTGGGCCAACGTCCGGGGAACTGTTTTTT.